These 12 T cell receptor beta chains were sequenced from one sample in a study of T cells after yellow fever vaccination. Each CDR3 protein is one row after TCRdb ran MiXCR on the 5' RACE reads. The sample holds approximately 510,000 distinct CDR3 sequences, around a fifth seen once. This sample comprised PBMCs, obtained approximately 22 days after the first yellow fever vaccination. The receptors shown here come from a man younger than 35 who received the YFV17D yellow fever vaccine.

This clonotype was recorded a few times. The rearrangement uses TRBV4-3 and TRBJ2-3; D possibly matches TRBD1 or TRBD2 (6 bases each). The CDR3 sequence is 14 residues long. Trimming removed 4 bases at V and 5 bases at J, with 13 bases between. CDR1 LGHNA and CDR2 YSLEER come from the germline V gene. CDR3 amino acids: CASSRDGGQDTQYF. CDR3 nucleotide sequence: TGCGCCAGCAGCCGAGACGGGGGCCAAGATACGCAGTATTTT.

The V gene is TRBV29-1, the J gene TRBJ2-2, with 7 positions matching TRBD2. The CDR3 covers 15 residues. J lost 1 base, V lost 5 bases, and 7 bases had no gene match. Germline values: CDR1 SQVTM, CDR2 ANQGSEA. The CDR3 spells CSVSGGGLNTGELFF. DNA of the CDR3: TGCAGCGTTTCGGGGGGAGGATTGAACACCGGGGAGCTGTTTTTT.

The chain is built from TRBV6-1 and TRBJ1-1; D call uncertain. Germline loops: CDR1 MNHNS, CDR2 SASEGT. With 3 bases removed from V and 0 bases from J, the gap between germline ends came to 11 bases. The CDR3 contains 15 residues. The CDR3 DNA follows: TGTGCCAGCAGTGACAGTCGGATCATGAACACTGAAGCTTTCTTT. It encodes CASSDSRIMNTEAFF.

CDR3 in amino acids: CASSPGTRETYEQYV. Written as DNA, the CDR3 is TGTGCCAGCAGCCCAGGGACACGGGAAACGTACGAGCAGTACGTC. The chain combines TRBV12-3 or TRBV12-4 with TRBJ2-7, with a tentative D call TRBD1 (6 bases). V was cut by 6 bases and J by 4 bases, with 19 bases left in between. This CDR3 contains 15 residues.

This clonotype was found a few times. The chain links TRBV5-8 to TRBJ1-5, with D unresolved. This CDR3 has 15 amino acids. CDR1 is SGHTS, CDR2 YDEGEE, per germline. Trimming left V 3 bases short and J 2 bases short, with 12 bases between. DNA for the CDR3: TGTGCCAGCAGCTCAGGTGTTGATGGCAATCAGCCCCAGCATTTT. It codes for CASSSGVDGNQPQHF.

The rearrangement links TRBV7-9 to TRBJ1-2; D gene unclear. Germline CDR1 reads SEHNR; CDR2 reads FQNEAQ (reference sequence). V was shortened by 5 bases and J by 2 bases, with 12 bases between the two germline ends. CDR3 size: 14 residues. The CDR3 loop is CASSHGRLNYGYTF. CDR3 nucleotide sequence: TGTGCCAGCAGCCACGGACGGCTAAACTATGGCTACACCTTC.

The J gene is TRBJ2-5, the V gene TRBV24-1, with a tentative D call TRBD1 (8 bases). Germline assignment: CDR1 KGHDR and CDR2 SFDVKD. V was trimmed by 4 bases and J by 5 bases, leaving 16 bases between them. The CDR3 length is 15 residues. CDR3 region: CATSEAGQGGETQYF. The CDR3 nucleotides read TGTGCCACCAGTGAGGCCGGACAGGGAGGGGAGACCCAGTACTTC.

This clonotype occurred a few times. The V gene is TRBV29-1, the J gene TRBJ2-3, with 14 bases lining up with TRBD2. Germline V lookup: CDR1 SQVTM, CDR2 ANQGSEA. This CDR3 comprises 15 residues. J was trimmed by 6 bases and V by 5 bases; bases with no gene match: 7. The CDR3 here is CSVHTRLAGGDTQYF. CDR3 sequence (DNA): TGCAGCGTTCACACCAGACTAGCGGGGGGGGATACGCAGTATTTT.

The chain combines TRBV28 with TRBJ2-7; TRBD1 matches 7 bases. With 3 bases clipped from V and 0 bases from J, the junction kept 2 bases outside the gene matches. Germline loops: CDR1 MDHEN, CDR2 SYDVKM. The CDR3 runs to 14 residues. This chain's CDR3 is CASSLDRRSYEQYV. The CDR3 nucleotides are TGTGCCAGCAGTTTGGACAGGCGCTCCTACGAGCAGTACGTC.

The chain carries TRBV9 and TRBJ2-1; weak D call: TRBD1 (7 bases). Per germline, CDR1 SGDLS and CDR2 YYNGEE. Trimming shortened V by 2 bases and J by 4 bases, and 13 bases separated the two germline ends. This CDR3 region has 15 residues. In DNA form, the CDR3 reads TGTGCCAGCAGCGTCTCAGGGGGGTGGTACAATGAGCAGTTCTTC. Amino acids: CASSVSGGWYNEQFF. Complete variable domain (other parts from reference TRBV9 and TRBJ2-1): DSGVTQTPKHLITATGQRVTLRCSPRSGDLSVYWYQQSLDQGLQFLIQYYNGEERAKGNILERFSAQQFPDLHSELNLSSLELGDSALYFCASSVSGGWYNEQFFGPGTRLTVL.

This clonotype appeared a few times. This chain joins TRBV4-1 and TRBJ2-1; D possibly corresponds to TRBD1 (5 bases). Deletions cut 5 bases from V and 9 bases from J, with 23 bases between. The germline CDR1 and CDR2 sequences are MGHRA and YSYEKL. This CDR3 spans 16 amino acids. CDR3: CASSSWAGQGFSEQFF. Written as DNA, the CDR3 is TGCGCCAGCAGCTCGTGGGCAGGGCAGGGATTCTCTGAGCAGTTCTTC.

The chain couples TRBV5-1 to TRBJ1-5; 9 positions match TRBD1. This CDR3 contains 15 residues. With 3 bases clipped from V and 1 base from J, the junction kept 2 bases outside the gene matches. Germline assignment: CDR1 SGHRS and CDR2 YFSETQ. The CDR3 DNA reads as TGCGCCAGCAGCTGGACAGGGGCAAGCAATCAGCCCCAGCATTTT. Its translation: CASSWTGASNQPQHF. Drawing the rest from reference TRBV5-1 and TRBJ1-5, the complete variable domain is KAGVTQTPRYLIKTRGQQVTLSCSPISGHRSVSWYQQTPGQGLQFLFEYFSETQRNKGNFPGRFSGRQFSNSRSEMNVSTLELGDSALYLCASSWTGASNQPQHFGDGTRLSIL.